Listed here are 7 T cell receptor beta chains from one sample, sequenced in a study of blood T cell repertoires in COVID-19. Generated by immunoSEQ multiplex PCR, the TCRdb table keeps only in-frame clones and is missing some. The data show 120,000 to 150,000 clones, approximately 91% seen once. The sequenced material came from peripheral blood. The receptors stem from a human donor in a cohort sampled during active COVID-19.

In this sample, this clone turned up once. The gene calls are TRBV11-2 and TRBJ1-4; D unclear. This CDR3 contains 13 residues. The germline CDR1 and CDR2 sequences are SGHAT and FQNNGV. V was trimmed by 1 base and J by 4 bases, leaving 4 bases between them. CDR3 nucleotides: TGTGCCAGCAGCTTAGGCGGTAATGAAAAACTGTTTTTT. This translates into CASSLGGNEKLFF.

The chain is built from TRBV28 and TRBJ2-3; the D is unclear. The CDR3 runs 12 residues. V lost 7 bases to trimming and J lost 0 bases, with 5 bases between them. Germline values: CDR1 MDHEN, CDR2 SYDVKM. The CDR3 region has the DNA TGTGCCAGCACCATCAGCACAGATACGCAGTATTTT. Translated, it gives CASTISTDTQYF. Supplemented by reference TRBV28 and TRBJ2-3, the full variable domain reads DVKVTQSSRYLVKRTGEKVFLECVQDMDHENMFWYRQDPGLGLRLIYFSYDVKMKEKGDIPEGYSVSREKKERFSLILESASTNQTSMYLCASTISTDTQYFGPGTRLTVL.

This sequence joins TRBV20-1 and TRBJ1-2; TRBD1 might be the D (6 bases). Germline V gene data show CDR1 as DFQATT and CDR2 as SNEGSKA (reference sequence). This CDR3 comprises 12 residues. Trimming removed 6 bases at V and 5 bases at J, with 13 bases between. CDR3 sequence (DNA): TGCAGTGCCAGTTTTAGGGGGTATGGCTACACCTTC. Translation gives CSASFRGYGYTF.

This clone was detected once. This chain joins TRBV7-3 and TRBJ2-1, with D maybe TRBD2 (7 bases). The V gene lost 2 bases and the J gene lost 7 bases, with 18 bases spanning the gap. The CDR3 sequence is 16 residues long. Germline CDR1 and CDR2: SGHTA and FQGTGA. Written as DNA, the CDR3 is TGTGCCAGCAGCTTAGGGGCGGGGGCCCCAGAGAATGAGCAGTTCTTC. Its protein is CASSLGAGAPENEQFF.

CDR3 in DNA: TGTGCCAGCAGTAGACTGCTTGGTGAGCAGTTCTTC. Translated, it gives CASSRLLGEQFF. V and J are TRBV6-5 and TRBJ2-1; D gene uncertain. From germline, CDR1 is MNHEY and CDR2 SVGAGI. The germline V and J ends were trimmed by 5 bases and 9 bases, with 11 bases remaining between them. The CDR3 extends over 12 amino acids.

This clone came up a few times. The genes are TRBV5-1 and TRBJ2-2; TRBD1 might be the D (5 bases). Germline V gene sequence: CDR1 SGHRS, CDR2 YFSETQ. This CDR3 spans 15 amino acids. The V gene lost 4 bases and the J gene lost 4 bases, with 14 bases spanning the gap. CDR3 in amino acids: CASSGATRGTGELFF. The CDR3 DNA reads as TGCGCCAGCAGCGGGGCAACGCGAGGCACCGGGGAGCTGTTTTTT.

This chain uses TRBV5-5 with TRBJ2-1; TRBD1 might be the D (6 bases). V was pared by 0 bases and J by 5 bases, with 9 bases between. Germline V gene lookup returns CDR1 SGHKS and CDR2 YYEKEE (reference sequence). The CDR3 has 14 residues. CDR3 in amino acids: CASSLEGQHNEQFF. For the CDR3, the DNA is TGTGCCAGCAGCTTGGAGGGACAACACAATGAGCAGTTCTTC.